The next 32 T cell receptor beta chains were all read from a single sample in a study of blood T cell repertoires in COVID-19. Sequencing used immunoSEQ multiplex PCR; TCRdb keeps in-frame clones, though not all of them. In the table there are hundreds of thousands of clones, about nine tenths of which are singletons. The specimen sequenced was peripheral blood. The source is a woman aged 50 to 60 with COVID-19, enrolled during active disease.

As to this clone: The junction departs from the called germline gene at one end, perhaps through a read error. This chain links TRBV3-1 (or the pseudogene TRBV3-2) with TRBJ1-3; D remains ambiguous. The CDR3 consists of 16 residues. Per the germline V gene, CDR1 is LGHDT and CDR2 is YNNKEL (reference sequence). The DNA of the CDR3 is TGTGCCAGCAGTCAAGGCCACATTACCTCTGGAAACACCATATATTTT. Translating it yields CASSQGHITSGNTIYF.

The chain employs TRBV15 and TRBJ2-5, with 9 bases matching TRBD1. Trimming at V came to 5 bases and at J to 2 bases, leaving 6 bases not matched to a gene. The CDR3 extends over 15 amino acids. Germline V gene sequence: CDR1 LNHNV, CDR2 YYDKDF (reference sequence). The DNA of the CDR3 is TGTGCCACCAGCTTCCCGGGACAGGGTCAAGAGACCCAGTACTTC. Residues: CATSFPGQGQETQYF.

The V and J genes are TRBV5-1 and TRBJ1-1, with a tentative D call TRBD1 (5 bases). Germline-derived CDR1 and CDR2 are SGHRS and YFSETQ. Trimming removed 0 bases from V and 6 bases from J, with 12 bases in between. The CDR3 totals 14 residues. The CDR3 sequence is CASSLEAGGSEAFF. The CDR3 DNA sequence: TGCGCCAGCAGCTTGGAGGCTGGGGGGTCTGAAGCTTTCTTT.

The chain couples TRBV30 to TRBJ2-2; D gene unclear. This CDR3 contains 14 residues. In germline, CDR1 is GTSNPN, CDR2 SVGIG (reference sequence). With 2 bases removed from V and 6 bases from J, the gap between germline ends came to 13 bases. CDR3 residues: CAWSIVTLAGELFF. CDR3 bases: TGTGCCTGGAGTATAGTCACTTTGGCCGGGGAGCTGTTTTTT.

The chain uses TRBV7-2 and TRBJ2-5; perhaps TRBD1 as D (6 bases). Germline CDR1 is SGHTA and CDR2 is FQGNSA. V was clipped by 5 bases and J by 2 bases, with 9 bases between them. The CDR3 consists of 13 residues. The CDR3: CASSRTVQETQYF. CDR3 nucleotides: TGTGCCAGCAGCCGGACAGTACAAGAGACCCAGTACTTC. Complete variable domain (other parts from reference TRBV7-2 and TRBJ2-5): GAGVSQSPSNKVTEKGKDVELRCDPISGHTALYWYRQSLGQGLEFLIYFQGNSAPDKSGLPSDRFSAERTGGSVSTLTIQRTQQEDSAVYLCASSRTVQETQYFGPGTRLLVL.

The chain joins TRBV19 to TRBJ2-7; 9 nucleotides align to TRBD1. Germline loops: CDR1 LNHDA, CDR2 SQIVND (reference sequence). Losses at the gene ends were 6 bases for V and 5 bases for J; bases not matched to a gene: 5. The CDR3 runs 13 residues. CDR3: CASRGTGSDEQYF. CDR3 sequence (DNA): TGTGCCAGTAGGGGGACAGGGTCTGACGAGCAGTACTTC.

This clone was detected only a few times. This chain links TRBV5-1 with TRBJ2-2; D call uncertain. This CDR3 is built from 12 residues. Germline-derived CDR1 and CDR2 are SGHRS and YFSETQ. V lost 0 bases and J lost 7, with 4 bases in between. CDR3 residues: CASSLVVGELFF. Written as DNA, the CDR3 is TGCGCCAGCAGCTTGGTAGTCGGGGAGCTGTTTTTT.

The CDR3 DNA reads as TGTGCCTGGAGCTCCGGACTAGCGGGGATTTACGAGCAGTACTTC. As protein: CAWSSGLAGIYEQYF. The J gene is TRBJ2-7, the V gene TRBV30, with 12 positions matching TRBD2. The CDR3 is 15 amino acids. CDR1 and CDR2 from the germline V gene are GTSNPN and SVGIG (reference sequence). The V gene end was trimmed by 3 bases and the J gene end by 4 bases; junction bases not matched to a gene: 7.

The gene calls are TRBV25-1 and TRBJ2-7; 8 nucleotides align to TRBD2. The V and J ends lost 1 base and 5 bases, in that order; junction bases with no gene match: 7. From germline, CDR1 is MGHDK and CDR2 SYGVNS. The CDR3 is made up of 15 amino acids. CDR3 sequence: CASSESSGSVDEQYF. For the CDR3, the DNA is TGTGCCAGCAGTGAATCCAGCGGGAGTGTGGACGAGCAGTACTTC.

The V and J genes are TRBV7-9 and TRBJ2-5, with D possibly being TRBD1 (5 bases). From germline, CDR1 is SEHNR and CDR2 FQNEAQ (reference sequence). The CDR3 covers 14 residues. Trimming cost V 3 bases and J 0 bases, with 8 bases left between them. The CDR3, as DNA: TGTGCCAGCAGCTTGGGGCAGCACCAAGAGACCCAGTACTTC. It is translated as CASSLGQHQETQYF.

V is TRBV12-3 or TRBV12-4 and J is TRBJ2-1, with D perhaps matching TRBD1 (6 bases). This CDR3 has 13 residues. V was pared by 1 base and J by 7 bases, with 8 bases between. This chain's CDR3 is CASSLVQGNEQFF. The CDR3 region has the DNA TGTGCCAGCAGTTTAGTACAGGGTAATGAGCAGTTCTTC.

The chain is built from TRBV3-1 (or the pseudogene TRBV3-2) and TRBJ2-7; 10 bases match TRBD2. Germline V lookup: CDR1 LGHDT, CDR2 YNNKEL (reference sequence). The CDR3 spans 16 residues. Trimming at V came to 3 bases and at J to 3 bases, leaving 8 bases not matched to a gene. The CDR3 DNA follows: TGTGCCAGCAGCCACACCCCCGGGACTAGCGACTACGAGCAGTACTTC. Its protein is CASSHTPGTSDYEQYF.

J is TRBJ2-1 and V is TRBV7-2; D ambiguous. CDR3 length: 16 amino acids. Trimming stripped 4 bases from V and 0 bases from J, with 13 bases between. The germline V gene has CDR1 SGHTA and CDR2 FQGNSA. The CDR3 region is CASSYQSLSSYNEQFF. The CDR3 DNA reads TGTGCCAGCAGCTACCAATCACTTAGCTCCTACAATGAGCAGTTCTTC.

V and J are TRBV18 and TRBJ2-3; a possible D gene is TRBD1 (5 bases). Trimming stripped 6 bases from V and 0 bases from J, with 13 bases between. The germline CDR1 and CDR2 sequences are KGHSH and LQKENI. The CDR3 loop spans 15 amino acids. Written as DNA, the CDR3 is TGTGCCAGCTCTCTCGACAGCGCTAGCACAGATACGCAGTATTTT. This gives the protein CASSLDSASTDTQYF.

This clone was observed a single time. The V and J genes are TRBV18 and TRBJ1-1, with D hard to call. V lost 1 base to trimming and J lost 2 bases, with 8 bases between them. Germline assignment: CDR1 KGHSH and CDR2 LQKENI. There are 14 residues in the CDR3. The CDR3 region has the DNA TGTGCCAGCTCACCACATTCCACTAACACTGAAGCTTTCTTT. Translating it yields CASSPHSTNTEAFF. Combining the CDR3 with reference TRBV18 and TRBJ1-1 gives the whole variable domain NAGVMQNPRHLVRRRGQEARLRCSPMKGHSHVYWYRQLPEEGLKFMVYLQKENIIDESGMPKERFSAEFPKEGPSILRIQQVVRGDSAAYFCASSPHSTNTEAFFGQGTRLTVV.

The rearrangement links TRBV6-6 to TRBJ1-4; D gene uncertain. The V end lost 7 bases, the J end lost 1 base, and 10 bases lay between the germline ends. From germline, CDR1 is MNHNY and CDR2 SVGAGI (reference sequence). This CDR3 has 14 amino acids. CDR3 loop: CASTLGGTNEKLFF. CDR3 in DNA: TGTGCCAGCACTCTAGGAGGAACTAATGAAAAACTGTTTTTT.

The V and J genes are TRBV28 and TRBJ2-6, with 7 bases that match TRBD2. With 3 bases clipped from V and 4 bases from J, the junction kept 3 bases outside the gene matches. Germline lookup yields CDR1 MDHEN and CDR2 SYDVKM. The CDR3 extends over 15 amino acids. The CDR3 DNA is TGTGCCAGCAGTTTGGGCGGGGGAGGGGCCAACGTCCTGACTTTC. Its protein is CASSLGGGGANVLTF.

This clone has just one count. The chain links TRBV11-3 to TRBJ1-1, with D uncertain. The CDR3 length is 13 residues. Deletions cut 5 bases from V and 1 base from J, with 8 bases between. CDR1 is SGHNT, CDR2 YENEEA, per germline. The CDR3 DNA reads TGTGCCAGCAGCGCAGACACGAACACTGAAGCTTTCTTT. Protein product: CASSADTNTEAFF.

This clone was found once. The chain carries TRBV9 and TRBJ2-1, with TRBD2 matching over 9 bases. V was clipped by 0 bases and J by 9 bases; unmatched bases: 10. The CDR3 runs 16 residues. The V gene's germline CDR1 is SGDLS and CDR2 YYNGEE. CDR3 coding DNA: TGTGCCAGCAGCGTAGGGTTTAGCGGGAGCGGTAGTGAGCAGTTCTTC. Residues: CASSVGFSGSGSEQFF.

The chain is built from TRBV9 and TRBJ2-2; TRBD2 aligns across 9 bases. J was trimmed by 2 bases and V by 3 bases; bases with no gene match: 5. This CDR3 has 16 amino acids. Germline V lookup: CDR1 SGDLS, CDR2 YYNGEE. CDR3 nucleotides: TGTGCCAGCAGCGCTGGAGCGGGAGGTAACACCGGGGAGCTGTTTTTT. This sequence encodes CASSAGAGGNTGELFF.

The J gene is TRBJ2-6, the V gene TRBV25-1, with 14 bases matching TRBD2. Germline values: CDR1 MGHDK, CDR2 SYGVNS. V trimming: 11 bases; J trimming: 2 bases; junction bases outside the gene matches: 8. The CDR3 is made up of 17 amino acids. The CDR3 protein is CAGLPGLAGAGANVLTF. In DNA form, the CDR3 reads TGTGCCGGCCTTCCGGGACTAGCGGGAGCTGGGGCCAACGTCCTGACTTTC.

V usage is TRBV7-8 and J usage is TRBJ2-2, with TRBD2 matching 7 bases. Germline V lookup: CDR1 SGHVS, CDR2 FQNEAQ. Trimming removed 11 bases from V and 2 bases from J; junction bases left unmatched: 8. The CDR3 length is 14 residues. CDR3 sequence: CAEPREGNTGELFF. The CDR3 DNA sequence: TGTGCCGAACCTAGGGAGGGTAACACCGGGGAGCTGTTTTTT.

Only a few counts were recorded for this clone. J is TRBJ1-1 and V is TRBV6-6, with D possibly matching TRBD1 (5 bases). Trimming left V 4 bases short and J 1 base short, with 13 bases between. CDR1 and CDR2 (germline): MNHNY, SVGAGI (reference sequence). The CDR3 loop spans 15 amino acids. DNA of the CDR3: TGTGCCAGCAGTTCGGCAGGGATTCCGAACACTGAAGCTTTCTTT. Its translation: CASSSAGIPNTEAFF.

This clone appeared a single time. The rearrangement joins TRBV7-8 to TRBJ1-2, with TRBD1 as a possible D gene (5 bases). Germline V gene sequence: CDR1 SGHVS, CDR2 FQNEAQ. CDR3 length equals 14 residues. V was shortened by 3 bases and J by 1 base, with 9 bases between the two germline ends. CDR3 sequence: CASSLSRDNYGYTF. CDR3 nucleotide sequence: TGTGCCAGCAGCTTGAGCAGGGATAACTATGGCTACACCTTC.

The chain joins TRBV7-9 to TRBJ2-5, with 8 nucleotides matching TRBD2. The CDR3 length is 14 residues. Germline V CDR1 and CDR2: SEHNR, FQNEAQ (reference sequence). V dropped 1 base and J dropped 5; count of bases not matched to a gene: 3. The CDR3 region has the DNA TGTGCCAGCAGCTTAGTACTAGCGGTGGAGACCCAGTACTTC. This encodes CASSLVLAVETQYF.

The genes are TRBV30 and TRBJ1-3; D may be TRBD1 (6 bases). There are 15 residues in the CDR3. With 3 bases removed from V and 9 bases from J, the gap between germline ends came to 21 bases. Germline CDR1 reads GTSNPN; CDR2 reads SVGIG (reference sequence). The CDR3 is CAWSLGDTAVSTIYF. In nucleotides, the CDR3 is TGTGCCTGGAGCCTGGGGGACACGGCCGTGAGCACCATATATTTT.

The chain carries TRBV13 and TRBJ1-5; 10 positions match TRBD1. The length of the CDR3 is 17 residues. Unmatched junction bases numbered 11, after V lost 2 bases and J lost 7 bases. Germline CDR1 is PRHDT and CDR2 is FYEKMQ (reference sequence). The CDR3 sequence is CASSLPRGQGEKQPQHF. In nucleotides, the CDR3 is TGTGCCAGCAGCTTACCGCGTGGACAGGGGGAGAAGCAGCCCCAGCATTTT.

In its sample, this clone was seen a few times. The chain is built from TRBV2 and TRBJ1-6; the match to TRBD1 covers 7 bases. The germline V gene encodes CDR1 SNHLY and CDR2 FYNNEI. The V gene end was trimmed by 3 bases and the J gene end by 11 bases; junction bases not matched to a gene: 4. The CDR3 is 13 residues long. In DNA form, the CDR3 reads TGTGCCAGCAGTGACAGGGGGTTCCCACCCCTCCACTTT. Amino acids: CASSDRGFPPLHF.

This chain connects TRBV27 to TRBJ2-5; 7 bases agree with TRBD1. The CDR3 runs 16 residues. Trimming removed 5 bases from V and 5 bases from J; junction bases left unmatched: 14. Looked up from germline, CDR1 is MNHEY and CDR2 is SMNVEV (reference sequence). CDR3 in amino acids: CASSPTGVGRLETQYF. The CDR3 DNA reads as TGTGCCAGCAGTCCAACAGGGGTTGGACGTTTGGAGACCCAGTACTTC.

The rearrangement uses TRBV2 and TRBJ2-1, with 12 bases lining up with TRBD2. Per the germline V gene, CDR1 is SNHLY and CDR2 is FYNNEI. The CDR3 runs 12 residues. The V gene end was trimmed by 8 bases and the J gene end by 12 bases; junction bases not matched to a gene: 5. DNA of the CDR3: TGTGCCAGCGGGGGACTAGCGGGTCCGCAGTTCTTC. Translating it yields CASGGLAGPQFF.

This clone has only a few counts. J is TRBJ2-7 and V is TRBV7-3; a possible D gene is TRBD2 (5 bases). V was cut by 2 bases and J by 5 bases, with 10 bases left in between. The CDR3 covers 13 residues. From germline, CDR1 is SGHTA and CDR2 FQGTGA. The CDR3 DNA reads as TGTGCCAGCAGCTTATATGGGCGGGACGAGCAGTACTTC. It yields the protein CASSLYGRDEQYF.

The V gene is TRBV7-2, the J gene TRBJ2-5; 7 bases line up with TRBD1. The CDR3 length is 14 residues. J gave up 5 bases and V 5 bases, and 8 bases lay outside the gene matches. Germline CDR1 is SGHTA and CDR2 is FQGNSA. The CDR3 is CASSRKTGLETQYF. The DNA of the CDR3 is TGTGCCAGCAGCCGTAAGACAGGGTTGGAGACCCAGTACTTC.